Only one count was recorded for the clone carrying this T cell receptor beta chain. Its antigen is unknown. The record originates from a study of cytomegalovirus exposure and HLA in healthy donors. A multiplex PCR was run with 60 Vbeta primers and 13 Jbeta primers. Profiled with immunoSEQ multiplex PCR; TCRdb holds only in-frame clones, not every one. The sample has about 170,000 clones; around 80% are singletons. Findings and caveats of the study: Reportedly, diagnosis of cytomegalovirus status by the classifier showed high specificity and sensitivity.

Trimming at V came to 3 bases and at J to 10 bases, leaving 12 bases not matched to a gene. Per the germline V gene, CDR1 is LGHNA and CDR2 is YNFKEQ. The CDR3 has 15 residues. V is TRBV4-2 and J is TRBJ2-1; 7 nucleotides line up with TRBD2. This clonotype was sampled from a woman in her 50s in good health and CMV-seropositive. Sequencing used PBMCs. The CDR3 coding sequence is TGTGCCAGCAGCCACTGGGCGGGAGTGGTTTTGGAGCAGTTCTTC. Translated: CASSHWAGVVLEQFF.